This is a list of T cell receptor beta chains from one sample in a study of shared clonotypes between healthy human individuals. Measured with immunoSEQ multiplex PCR; TCRdb has only the in-frame clones, and not every one. In the table there are around 2,000,000 clones, less than 95% of which are singletons. The specimen was naive CD8+ T cells sorted from blood. The receptors shown here come from a man aged 18 to 35 in good health. The CDR3 runs from the conserved cysteine through the conserved F or W. D genes are given only for firm matches. Only some rows state a clone size, as once, few, many or a class for expanded clones.

abundance	v_gene	d_gene	j_gene	CDR3nt	CDR3aa
NA	TRBV13	NA	TRBJ2-5	TGTGCCAGCAGCCCCACGAGCGAAGAGACCCAGTACTTC	CASSPTSEETQYF
NA	TRBV6-5	TRBD1	TRBJ1-2	TGTGCCAGCAGCACAGGGGGCGCTGGGTATGGCTACACCTTC	CASSTGGAGYGYTF
once	TRBV7-2	NA	TRBJ2-1	TGTGCCAGCAGCTTTTTTAGCGGCTTAGACAATGAGCAGTTCTTC	CASSFFSGLDNEQFF
NA	TRBV7-9	NA	TRBJ1-5	TGTGCCAGCAGCTTGGCCGGACAACAGCCCCAGCATTTT	CASSLAGQQPQHF
once	TRBV6-1	NA	TRBJ1-2	TGTGCCAGCAGTGAAGTCGAAGGGGGTCCAGATGGCTACACCTTC	CASSEVEGGPDGYTF
NA	TRBV11-2	NA	TRBJ2-7	TGTGCCAGCAGCTTCGGACAGCCCTACGAGCAGTACTTC	CASSFGQPYEQYF
NA	TRBV4-1	TRBD2	TRBJ2-5	TGCGCCAGCAGCCAAGGGACTAGCGGGAGTGAGACCCAGTACTTC	CASSQGTSGSETQYF
NA	TRBV7-9	TRBD1	TRBJ1-5	TGTGCCAGCAGCTCTTACCAGGACAGGGGTGGCAATCAGCCCCAGCATTTT	CASSSYQDRGGNQPQHF
NA	TRBV4-1	TRBD1	TRBJ1-5	TGCGCCAGCAGCCGCAGAGACAGGGGGCGGGAGCCCCAGCATTTT	CASSRRDRGREPQHF
NA	TRBV27	TRBD2	TRBJ2-2	TGTGCCAGCAGTTTTTGGCTAGCGGTAAACACCGGGGAGCTGTTTTTT	CASSFWLAVNTGELFF
NA	TRBV2	NA	TRBJ2-7	TGTGCCAGCACCCCGCGAGGAGAGGGGTCCTACGAGCAGTACTTC	CASTPRGEGSYEQYF
NA	TRBV7-2	NA	TRBJ1-6	TGTGCCAGCAGCCCCGGGCAGTCTAATTCACCCCTCCACTTT	CASSPGQSNSPLHF
once	TRBV13	NA	TRBJ1-1	TGTGCCAGCAGCTTTTCTGGGGACACTGAAGCTTTCTTT	CASSFSGDTEAFF
NA	TRBV13	TRBD1	TRBJ2-1	TGTGCCAGCAGCCCGCAGGGGGCGCTTTTTGATGAGCAGTTCTTC	CASSPQGALFDEQFF
NA	TRBV7-8	TRBD2	TRBJ2-1	TGTGCCAGCAGCTTAGGACTAGCGGGAGAATCACCCTACAATGAGCAGTTCTTC	CASSLGLAGESPYNEQFF
NA	TRBV6-6	NA	TRBJ2-7	TGTGCCAGCACCTCCGGGGGGCGAGAAAACTACGAGCAGTACTTC	CASTSGGRENYEQYF
NA	TRBV13	TRBD2	TRBJ2-7	TGTGCCAGCAGCTTAGATCCTAGCGGGAGCTACGAGCAGTACTTC	CASSLDPSGSYEQYF
NA	TRBV27	NA	TRBJ2-1	TGTGCCAGCAGCTTCAGGGGGGCCTTTAACAATGAGCAGTTCTTC	CASSFRGAFNNEQFF
NA	TRBV30	NA	TRBJ1-1	TGTGCCTGGAGTGTGAGGGTGAACACTGAAGCTTTCTTT	CAWSVRVNTEAFF
NA	TRBV4-1	TRBD2	TRBJ2-7	TGCGCCAGCAGCCCGGGGTGGCTAGCGGGTTACGAGCAGTACTTC	CASSPGWLAGYEQYF
NA	TRBV4-1	NA	TRBJ2-7	TGCGCCAGCAGCCAAGCCTCCGGGACCCCCGACTACGAGCAGTACTTC	CASSQASGTPDYEQYF
NA	TRBV28	TRBD2	TRBJ2-2	TGTGCCAGCAGTCTCGGACTAGCGGGGTACACCGGGGAGCTGTTTTTT	CASSLGLAGYTGELFF
NA	TRBV7-2	NA	TRBJ2-6	TGTGCCAGCAGCTTAGGCGGAGCGGGGGCCAACGTCCTGACTTTC	CASSLGGAGANVLTF
NA	TRBV6-1	TRBD2	TRBJ2-5	TGTGCCAGCAGTGAGCGACTAGCGGGGGGGCGGATAGAGACCCAGTACTTC	CASSERLAGGRIETQYF
NA	TRBV2	NA	TRBJ2-3	TGTGCCAGCAGTGAACTGGCGGGTAGCACAGATACGCAGTATTTT	CASSELAGSTDTQYF
NA	TRBV4-1	TRBD1	TRBJ2-3	TGCGCCAGCAGCCATCTAGGACAGGGGACAGATACGCAGTATTTT	CASSHLGQGTDTQYF
NA	TRBV19	TRBD2	TRBJ2-3	TGTGCCAGTAGTATTACTAGCGGAAGCACAGATACGCAGTATTTT	CASSITSGSTDTQYF
NA	TRBV30	NA	TRBJ2-1	TGTGCCTGGAGTGTACCCTTGGGGGATCCCTACAATGAGCAGTTCTTC	CAWSVPLGDPYNEQFF
NA	TRBV10-3	TRBD2	TRBJ2-5	TGTGCCATCAGTGAACTAGCGGTCCAAGGGGGAGAGACCCAGTACTTC	CAISELAVQGGETQYF
NA	TRBV10-3	NA	TRBJ1-3	TGTGCCATCAGTGGCAGGGAGGCGATCTCTGGAAACACCATATATTTT	CAISGREAISGNTIYF
NA	TRBV28	NA	TRBJ2-5	TGTGCCAGCAGTTTGGGGCAGGCGGCACGAGAGACCCAGTACTTC	CASSLGQAARETQYF
NA	TRBV27	NA	TRBJ2-3	TGTGCCAGCAGTTTATCGACGGGAGTAGGCACAGATACGCAGTATTTT	CASSLSTGVGTDTQYF
few	TRBV27	NA	TRBJ1-6	TGTGCCAGCAGTTTAGGTGGTTTATACGGTTCACCCCTCCACTTT	CASSLGGLYGSPLHF
NA	TRBV6-5	NA	TRBJ2-3	TGTGCCAGCAGTTACTCTTGGGACGTTCTAGCAGATACGCAGTATTTT	CASSYSWDVLADTQYF
few	TRBV4-1	NA	TRBJ2-7	TGCGCCAGCAGCCAAGTAGGGTCCTACGAGCAGTACTTC	CASSQVGSYEQYF
NA	TRBV7-9	NA	TRBJ2-5	TGTGCCAGCAGCCCCTGGATCGGAGCGGGCCAAGAGACCCAGTACTTC	CASSPWIGAGQETQYF
NA	TRBV28	NA	TRBJ2-2	TGTGCCAGCGGGCCGAGTATTGGGAACACCGGGGAGCTGTTTTTT	CASGPSIGNTGELFF
NA	TRBV7-9	NA	TRBJ2-7	TGTGCCAGCAGCTTAGCAATGGACCCCTACGAGCAGTACTTC	CASSLAMDPYEQYF
NA	TRBV6-5	TRBD2	TRBJ2-3	TGTGCCAGCAGTTACGGGACTAGTTTGACAGATACGCAGTATTTT	CASSYGTSLTDTQYF
NA	TRBV7-9	NA	TRBJ2-5	TGTGCCAGCAGCTTAACTTGGGACGGTTCCACCGAGACCCAGTACTTC	CASSLTWDGSTETQYF
NA	TRBV29-1	NA	TRBJ2-2	TGCAGCGTTGAAGTGCGGGCCAGGAGAAACACCGGGGAGCTGTTTTTT	CSVEVRARRNTGELFF
NA	TRBV28	NA	TRBJ1-2	TGTGCCAGCAGTTTGTTGGGTTACCACTATGGCTACACCTTC	CASSLLGYHYGYTF
once	TRBV13	TRBD2	TRBJ2-5	TGTGCCAGCAGCTCGGGGGGAAGCGAGACCCAGTACTTC	CASSSGGSETQYF
NA	TRBV4-3	TRBD2	TRBJ2-1	TGCGCCAGCAGCCAGGCGGGAGCAAACAATGAGCAGTTCTTC	CASSQAGANNEQFF
once	TRBV7-9	NA	TRBJ1-1	TGTGCCAGCAGCTTCGGGATCCCCGCTGGAGCTTTCTTT	CASSFGIPAGAFF
NA	TRBV4-1	NA	TRBJ1-3	TGCGCCAGCAGCCAAGTTGAGGGGGCTGGAAACACCATATATTTT	CASSQVEGAGNTIYF
NA	TRBV10-2	NA	TRBJ1-4	TGCGCCAGCAGTGAGTCCCGAGGGCTCGGTGAAAAACTGTTTTTT	CASSESRGLGEKLFF
NA	TRBV9	TRBD2	TRBJ2-3	TGTGCCAGCAGCATCCTAGCGGGAGGGCATACAGATACGCAGTATTTT	CASSILAGGHTDTQYF
NA	TRBV7-9	NA	TRBJ2-4	TGTGCCAGCAGCCTCCAGGGGAACATTCAGTACTTC	CASSLQGNIQYF
NA	TRBV18	NA	TRBJ1-1	TGTGCCAGCTCACCAGGGTATGAAGCTTTCTTT	CASSPGYEAFF
NA	TRBV11-2	TRBD2	TRBJ2-7	TGTGCCAGCAGCCCCGGACTAGCGGGGGCGTCCTACGAGCAGTACTTC	CASSPGLAGASYEQYF
NA	TRBV7-3	NA	TRBJ2-5	TGTGCCAGCAGCCCAGCAGGGGGGGCCCAAGAGACCCAGTACTTC	CASSPAGGAQETQYF